This T cell receptor (beta chain) is drawn from a study of T cell responses to AZD1222 COVID-19 vaccine. V was shortened by 2 bases and J by 8 bases, with 12 bases between the two germline ends. The CDR3 is 14 amino acids. Germline V gene lookup returns CDR1 MNHNY and CDR2 SVGAGI (reference sequence). Study-level results: A mostly white British donor set with more females was recruited, and clonal diversity was possibly underestimated. It was only after the peak T cell response that any repertoires were sampled. Among vaccine-associated CD4 TCRs, coverage spanned spike, with dominance at 160-218 and 743-854.

Repertoires were generated with immunoSEQ multiplex PCR, while TCRdb's copy carries only in-frame clones and drops some. The sample records some 180,000 clones, 70% to 90% being singletons. Details on this clone: Its antigen is as yet unknown.

The starting material was peripheral blood, obtained on day 0 of AZD1222 vaccination. The receptor was isolated from an adult in good health. The rearrangement uses TRBV6-6 and TRBJ2-2; D unclear. The CDR3 DNA reads TGTGCCAGCAGTTACGGTAATCAGGAGGGGGAGCTGTTTTTT. Protein sequence: CASSYGNQEGELFF.